Only one count was recorded for the clone carrying this T cell receptor (beta chain). These data are taken from a study of control samples from healthy donors and cancer patients. CDR1 and CDR2 from the germline V gene are MNHEY and SVGAGI. The CDR3 has 15 residues. V was trimmed by 2 bases and J by 0 bases, leaving 10 bases between them. Using immunoSEQ multiplex PCR, the repertoire was profiled, and TCRdb retains in-frame clones only, with some absent. The sample has 100,000 to 150,000 clones, around 92% seen once. The chain is built from TRBV6-5 and TRBJ1-1, with D uncertain. The sequenced sample was PBMCs. The receptor was derived from an elderly man with head and neck cancer. The chain's CDR3 is CASSYGPEMNTEAFF. Written as DNA, the CDR3 is TGTGCCAGCAGTTACGGCCCGGAGATGAACACTGAAGCTTTCTTT.